Below, 32 T cell receptor beta chains from the same sample are listed, as sequenced in a study of graft-versus-host responses after intestinal transplantation (dated by TCRdb to the early 2020s). Libraries were prepared through the immunoSEQ multiplex PCR assay. Drawn from immuneACCESS, this table holds only the in-frame rearrangements with V and J called that TCRdb kept. Clones are partly lost; checked studies trace under half to an unresolved V gene and leave the rest unexplained. The sample table contains under 50,000 clones; only one count was recorded for 89% of them. The ten largest make up around 7% of the sample. The material sequenced was PBMCs, taken roughly 270 days after transplant. These receptors originate from a human patient who received an intestinal transplant, so some T cells may come from the graft donor.

The chain joins TRBV5-1 to TRBJ2-5; unclear D gene. The length of the CDR3 is 13 residues. Germline CDR1 SGHRS, CDR2 YFSETQ. The ends were cut back, 0 bases at V and 3 bases at J, with 6 bases in the middle. The CDR3 spells CASSLVVEETQYF. As DNA, the CDR3 is TGCGCCAGCAGCTTGGTGGTTGAAGAGACCCAGTACTTC.

As DNA, the CDR3 is TGTGCCAGCAGCTTATGGGGGGGAGGAGAGACCCAGTACTTC. Its translation is CASSLWGGGETQYF. The chain couples TRBV13 to TRBJ2-5, with 7 bases aligning to TRBD2. Unmatched junction bases numbered 4, after V lost 2 bases and J lost 4 bases. Germline CDR1 is PRHDT and CDR2 is FYEKMQ (reference sequence). The CDR3 contains 14 residues.

This clone was seen just once. This chain uses TRBV6-5 with TRBJ2-5, with unresolved D. With 2 bases removed from V and 5 bases from J, the gap between germline ends came to 9 bases. The CDR3 contains 13 residues. CDR1 and CDR2 from the germline V gene are MNHEY and SVGAGI. In nucleotides, the CDR3 is TGTGCCAGCAGTTACGGGGTAACCGAGACCCAGTACTTC. Translated, it gives CASSYGVTETQYF.

The rearrangement uses TRBV7-3 and TRBJ2-1, with 8 bases fitting TRBD2. Germline CDR1 is SGHTA and CDR2 is FQGTGA. Losses at the gene ends were 1 base for V and 4 bases for J; bases not matched to a gene: 12. The CDR3 sequence is 18 residues long. CDR3 region: CASSLIVPCSGDYNEQFF. CDR3 DNA: TGTGCCAGCAGCTTAATCGTTCCGTGTAGCGGGGATTACAATGAGCAGTTCTTC.

The chain employs TRBV13 and TRBJ2-2; TRBD1 matches 11 bases. Germline V gene sequence: CDR1 PRHDT, CDR2 FYEKMQ (reference sequence). V gave up 5 bases and J gave up 3 bases; unmatched junction bases: 8. The CDR3 spans 17 residues. CDR3 residues: CASSRAPGQGDTGELFF. The CDR3 DNA is TGTGCCAGCAGCCGAGCCCCGGGACAGGGGGACACCGGGGAGCTGTTTTTT.

The V and J genes are TRBV6-5 and TRBJ1-1, with TRBD1 as a possible D gene (5 bases). The CDR3 contains 16 residues. The V and J ends lost 4 bases and 7 bases respectively, with 22 bases between them. The germline V gene has CDR1 MNHEY and CDR2 SVGAGI. CDR3 sequence reads: CASSSSPGPPRGEAFF. CDR3 in DNA: TGTGCCAGCAGTTCATCGCCGGGACCTCCGAGGGGTGAAGCTTTCTTT.

This clone was detected only a few times. CDR3 bases: TGTGCCAGCAGGTCTACTAGCGGGGGAGACACAGATACGCAGTATTTT. It encodes CASRSTSGGDTDTQYF. This rearrangement joins TRBV7-9 to TRBJ2-3; 11 bases line up with TRBD2. V lost 6 bases and J lost 2; bases outside the gene matches: 7. The CDR3 consists of 16 residues. The germline V gene has CDR1 SEHNR and CDR2 FQNEAQ (reference sequence).

This chain connects TRBV5-1 to TRBJ1-2, with TRBD1 as a possible D gene (5 bases). V was shortened by 1 base and J by 5 bases, with 9 bases between the two germline ends. CDR1 SGHRS and CDR2 YFSETQ come from the germline V gene. The CDR3 is 13 amino acids. CDR3 nucleotide sequence: TGCGCCAGCAGCTTGAGACAGTATTATGGCTACACCTTC. Amino acids: CASSLRQYYGYTF.

This clone was found once. This sequence joins TRBV21-1 and TRBJ1-2. TRBV21-1 is a documented pseudogene. The CDR3 totals 16 residues. The CDR3 DNA reads as TGTGCCAGCAGCAATCAGAGGACCCGGAATGGCTATGGCTACACCTTC. Its translation: CASSNQRTRNGYGYTF.

This chain connects TRBV27 to TRBJ1-5; D not certain. CDR1 and CDR2 from the germline V gene are MNHEY and SMNVEV (reference sequence). The CDR3 runs to 15 residues. Trimming pared 3 bases from V and 3 bases from J, leaving 12 bases between. The CDR3 region is CASSLGGGYNQPQHF. The CDR3 coding sequence is TGTGCCAGCAGTTTGGGTGGCGGATACAATCAGCCCCAGCATTTT.

The chain has TRBV9 and TRBJ2-7; D might be TRBD2 (6 bases). The CDR3 has 14 residues. Trimming removed 0 bases at V and 4 bases at J, with 11 bases between. CDR1 and CDR2 from the germline V gene are SGDLS and YYNGEE. CDR3 region: CASSVAAGRYEQYF. The CDR3 bases are TGTGCCAGCAGCGTAGCGGCCGGGAGATACGAGCAGTACTTC.

This chain connects TRBV28 to TRBJ1-5, with D possibly matching TRBD1 (5 bases). Germline lookup yields CDR1 MDHEN and CDR2 SYDVKM. The CDR3 contains 17 residues. The V end was cut by 4 bases, the J end by 1 base, with 17 bases between. The DNA for the CDR3 is TGTGCCAGCAGTTGGGGTCAGGGTTTGACAAGCAATCAGCCCCAGCATTTT. This codes for CASSWGQGLTSNQPQHF. The whole variable domain, remainder taken from reference TRBV28 and TRBJ1-5, is DVKVTQSSRYLVKRTGEKVFLECVQDMDHENMFWYRQDPGLGLRLIYFSYDVKMKEKGDIPEGYSVSREKKERFSLILESASTNQTSMYLCASSWGQGLTSNQPQHFGDGTRLSIL.

This clone was detected only once. CDR3 nucleotide sequence: TGTGCCAGCAGTTTACCCCGGGGACCCGATATCTACAATGAGCAGTTCTTC. It specifies CASSLPRGPDIYNEQFF. The chain has TRBV27 and TRBJ2-1; possibly TRBD1 or TRBD2 for D (5 bases each). This CDR3 is 17 amino acids long. V was clipped by 2 bases and J by 3 bases, with 17 bases between them. Germline V lookup: CDR1 MNHEY, CDR2 SMNVEV (reference sequence).

The V gene is TRBV2, the J gene TRBJ1-3; D gene unclear. This CDR3 contains 15 residues. The germline V gene encodes CDR1 SNHLY and CDR2 FYNNEI. V shed 4 bases and J shed 0 bases, with 10 bases lying between them. CDR3 DNA: TGTGCCAGCAGTGCCCCGATCCTCTCTGGAAACACCATATATTTT. Protein product: CASSAPILSGNTIYF.

This clone has a single count. The V and J genes are TRBV9 and TRBJ2-7; the match to TRBD2 covers 9 bases. This CDR3 region has 11 residues. Germline trimming cut 3 bases from V and 9 bases from J; bases unmatched to any gene: 1. Germline loops: CDR1 SGDLS, CDR2 YYNGEE. CDR3 protein: CASSGAGGQYF. The DNA of the CDR3 is TGTGCCAGCAGCGGAGCGGGGGGGCAGTACTTC. The full variable domain, rest sourced from reference TRBV9 and TRBJ2-7, is DSGVTQTPKHLITATGQRVTLRCSPRSGDLSVYWYQQSLDQGLQFLIQYYNGEERAKGNILERFSAQQFPDLHSELNLSSLELGDSALYFCASSGAGGQYFGPGTRLTVT.

This chain connects TRBV29-1 to TRBJ2-7, with D perhaps TRBD1 or TRBD2 (5 bases each). CDR3 length equals 10 residues. V shed 7 bases and J shed 7 bases, with 11 bases lying between them. CDR1 is SQVTM and CDR2 is ANQGSEA in the germline V gene. The CDR3 sequence is CSALWGEQYF. In DNA, the CDR3 is TGCAGCGCACTGTGGGGGGAGCAGTACTTC.

CDR3 nucleotide sequence: TGCGCCAGCAGCCGACCGGGACAGGGGGAAAACACCATATATTTT. It encodes CASSRPGQGENTIYF. The rearrangement uses TRBV4-1 and TRBJ1-3, with TRBD1 matching 11 bases. V dropped 4 bases and J dropped 6; count of bases not matched to a gene: 5. CDR1 is MGHRA, CDR2 YSYEKL, per germline. The length of the CDR3 is 15 residues.

The V gene is TRBV11-2, the J gene TRBJ2-5; D is perhaps TRBD1 or TRBD2 (5 bases each). The CDR3 loop spans 15 amino acids. V lost 7 bases and J 4 bases, leaving 19 bases between the germline ends. CDR1 SGHAT and CDR2 FQNNGV come from the germline V gene. The CDR3 loop is CASNFVRAGGETQYF. As DNA, the CDR3 is TGTGCCAGCAACTTTGTCAGGGCGGGCGGAGAGACCCAGTACTTC.

A single count supports this clone. This chain connects TRBV18 to TRBJ1-3, with TRBD1 matching over 7 bases. CDR3 length: 17 amino acids. Germline values: CDR1 KGHSH, CDR2 LQKENI. Trimming removed 2 bases from V and 0 bases from J; junction bases left unmatched: 7. The CDR3 loop reads CASSPNSNRGSGNTIYF. CDR3 nucleotide sequence: TGTGCCAGCTCACCAAATTCGAACAGGGGCTCTGGAAACACCATATATTTT.

V and J are TRBV5-4 and TRBJ1-2; a possible D gene is TRBD1 (6 bases). CDR3 size: 15 residues. CDR1 SGHNT and CDR2 YYREEE come from the germline V gene (reference sequence). The germline V and J ends were trimmed by 5 bases and 8 bases, with 22 bases remaining between them. CDR3 residues: CASRQDLRGAGGYTF. The CDR3 DNA follows: TGTGCCAGCAGGCAGGACCTTCGGGGGGCTGGAGGCTACACCTTC.

The chain is built from TRBV30 and TRBJ2-7; 8 nucleotides match TRBD2. The CDR3 contains 17 residues. The V segment lost 3 bases and the J segment 2 bases; nucleotides outside the gene matches: 15. Germline CDR1 GTSNPN, CDR2 SVGIG (reference sequence). CDR3 bases: TGTGCCTGGAGCGGGCCAGTTGCGGGGGGCCAACCCTACGAGCAGTACTTC. It is translated as CAWSGPVAGGQPYEQYF.

In this sample, this clone turned up once. The genes are TRBV7-9 and TRBJ1-2, with D unclear. Germline CDR1 SEHNR, CDR2 FQNEAQ (reference sequence). The CDR3 totals 13 residues. V was shortened by 5 bases and J by 4 bases, with 11 bases between the two germline ends. CDR3 DNA sequence: TGTGCCAGCAGCCCCCAATGGCTCTATGGCTACACCTTC. Amino acid sequence: CASSPQWLYGYTF.

The gene calls are TRBV7-8 and TRBJ2-2, with 7 bases identical to TRBD1. The CDR3 loop spans 14 amino acids. The ends lost 3 bases at V and 6 bases at J; junction bases unmatched: 4. Germline lookup yields CDR1 SGHVS and CDR2 FQNEAQ. CDR3 coding DNA: TGTGCCAGCAGCTTCAGGGGGATCGCCGGGGAGCTGTTTTTT. This translates into CASSFRGIAGELFF.

The genes are TRBV11-2 and TRBJ2-2; no clear D gene. This CDR3 has 12 residues. The germline CDR1 and CDR2 sequences are SGHAT and FQNNGV. The ends were cut back, 5 bases at V and 6 bases at J, with 7 bases in the middle. CDR3 sequence: CASSPQAGELFF. CDR3 in DNA: TGTGCCAGCAGCCCTCAGGCCGGGGAGCTGTTTTTT.

The chain carries TRBV5-4 and TRBJ2-1; TRBD1 matches 8 bases. The CDR3 consists of 15 residues. Germline CDR1 SGHNT, CDR2 YYREEE (reference sequence). J lost 8 bases, V lost 2 bases, and 9 bases had no gene match. The CDR3 loop is CASSFSQGAMDEQFF. The CDR3 DNA reads as TGTGCCAGCAGCTTCAGCCAGGGGGCGATGGATGAGCAGTTCTTC.

This chain links TRBV7-6 with TRBJ2-3, with 7 positions matching TRBD1. J lost 4 bases, V lost 5 bases, and 9 bases had no gene match. Germline loops: CDR1 SGHVS, CDR2 FNYEAQ. The CDR3 loop spans 15 amino acids. This chain's CDR3 is CASSTSQGSPDTQYF. The CDR3 DNA reads TGTGCCAGCAGCACCTCACAGGGGTCTCCAGATACGCAGTATTTT.

The chain employs TRBV11-3 and TRBJ2-2; tentatively, D is TRBD1 or TRBD2 (5 bases each). The germline V gene has CDR1 SGHNT and CDR2 YENEEA. The CDR3 loop spans 14 amino acids. V lost 3 bases and J lost 7, with 12 bases in between. In nucleotides, the CDR3 is TGTGCCAGCAGCTTGAGGGGCCTCAACGGGGAGCTGTTTTTT. It codes for CASSLRGLNGELFF.

The chain joins TRBV6-5 to TRBJ1-2; D possibly corresponds to TRBD1 (5 bases). There are 13 residues in the CDR3. Germline CDR1 and CDR2: MNHEY and SVGAGI. V shed 2 bases and J shed 9 bases, with 13 bases lying between them. The CDR3 loop is CASSYDRGSSYTF. DNA of the CDR3: TGTGCCAGCAGTTACGATAGGGGTTCAAGCTACACCTTC.

This clone was seen once. This rearrangement joins TRBV7-6 to TRBJ2-7; D gene uncertain. CDR3 length: 15 residues. Deletions cut 5 bases from V and 2 bases from J, with 16 bases between. Germline values: CDR1 SGHVS, CDR2 FNYEAQ. The CDR3 coding sequence is TGTGCCAGCAGCCCCGCCCCCGGCGGCACCTACGAGCAGTACTTC. Its protein product is CASSPAPGGTYEQYF.

Here the CDR3 reads CASSPGTADQPQHF. CDR3 DNA sequence: TGCGCCAGCAGCCCCGGGACAGCCGACCAGCCCCAGCATTTT. The chain carries TRBV10-1 and TRBJ1-5; 7 bases line up with TRBD1. CDR1 and CDR2 from the germline V gene are WNHNN and SYGVQD (reference sequence). The CDR3 runs to 14 residues. With V trimmed by 6 bases and J by 7 bases, 9 bases remained unmatched.

This CDR3 reads CASSMGAWSNQPQHF. CDR3 DNA sequence: TGTGCCAGTAGTATGGGGGCTTGGAGCAATCAGCCCCAGCATTTT. This sequence joins TRBV19 and TRBJ1-5, with D maybe TRBD1 (6 bases). The V end was cut by 3 bases, the J end by 1 base, with 10 bases between. This CDR3 spans 15 amino acids. CDR1 is LNHDA and CDR2 is SQIVND in the germline V gene (reference sequence).

This clone has more than one count but fewer than ten. V and J are TRBV19 and TRBJ1-2, with D possibly TRBD1 on 6 matching bases. V lost 8 bases to trimming and J lost 3 bases, with 19 bases between them. Per germline, CDR1 LNHDA and CDR2 SQIVND (reference sequence). CDR3 size: 15 residues. The CDR3 protein is CASRSGGDNDYGYTF. CDR3 sequence (DNA): TGTGCCAGTCGGTCCGGGGGCGATAATGACTATGGCTACACCTTC.